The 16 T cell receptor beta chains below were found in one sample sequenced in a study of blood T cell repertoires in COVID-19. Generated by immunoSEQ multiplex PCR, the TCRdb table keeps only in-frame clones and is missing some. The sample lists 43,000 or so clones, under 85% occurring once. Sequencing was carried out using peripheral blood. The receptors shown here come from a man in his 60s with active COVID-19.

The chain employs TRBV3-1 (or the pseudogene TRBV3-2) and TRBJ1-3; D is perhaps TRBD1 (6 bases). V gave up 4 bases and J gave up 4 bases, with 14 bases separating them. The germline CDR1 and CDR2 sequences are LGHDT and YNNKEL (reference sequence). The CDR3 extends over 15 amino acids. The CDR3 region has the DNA TGTGCCAGCAGCCCCCCCATGACAGGAGGAAACACCATATATTTT. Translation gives CASSPPMTGGNTIYF.

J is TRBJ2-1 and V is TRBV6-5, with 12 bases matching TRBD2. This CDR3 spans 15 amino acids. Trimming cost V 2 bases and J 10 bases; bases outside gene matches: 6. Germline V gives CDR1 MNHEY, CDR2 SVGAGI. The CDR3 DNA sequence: TGTGCCAGCAGTTACCCTAGCGGGGGGGCCGGGGAGCAGTTCTTC. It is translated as CASSYPSGGAGEQFF.

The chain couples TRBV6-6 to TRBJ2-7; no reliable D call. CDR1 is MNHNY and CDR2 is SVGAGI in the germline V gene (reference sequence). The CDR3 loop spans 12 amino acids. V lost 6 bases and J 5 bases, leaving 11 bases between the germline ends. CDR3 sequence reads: CASSFFLNEQYF. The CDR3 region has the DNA TGTGCCAGCAGCTTCTTCCTTAACGAGCAGTACTTC.

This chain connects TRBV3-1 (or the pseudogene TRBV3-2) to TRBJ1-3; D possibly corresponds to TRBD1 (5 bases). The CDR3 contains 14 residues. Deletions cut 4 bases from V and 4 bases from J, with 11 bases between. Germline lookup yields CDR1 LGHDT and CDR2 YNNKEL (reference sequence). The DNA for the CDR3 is TGTGCCAGCAGCCCCCTCGACAGCGGAAACACCATATATTTT. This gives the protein CASSPLDSGNTIYF.

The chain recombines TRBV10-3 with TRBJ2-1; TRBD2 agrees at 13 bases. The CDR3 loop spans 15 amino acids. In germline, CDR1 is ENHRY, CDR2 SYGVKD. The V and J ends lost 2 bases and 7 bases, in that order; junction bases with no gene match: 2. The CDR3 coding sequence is TGTGCCATCAGTGAGACTAGCGGGGGGGTTAATGAGCAGTTCTTC. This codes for CAISETSGGVNEQFF.

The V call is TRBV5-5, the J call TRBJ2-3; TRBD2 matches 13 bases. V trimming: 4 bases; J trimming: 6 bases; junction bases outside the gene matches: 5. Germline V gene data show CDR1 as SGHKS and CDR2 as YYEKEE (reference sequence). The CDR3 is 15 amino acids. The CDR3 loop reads CASSTSGGASDTQYF. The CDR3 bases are TGTGCCAGCAGCACTAGCGGGGGGGCTTCGGATACGCAGTATTTT.

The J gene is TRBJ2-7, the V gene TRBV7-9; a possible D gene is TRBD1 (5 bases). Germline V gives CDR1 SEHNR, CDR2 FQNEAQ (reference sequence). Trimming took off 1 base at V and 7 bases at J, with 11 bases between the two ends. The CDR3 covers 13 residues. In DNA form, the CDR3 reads TGTGCCAGCAGCTTAGGGACAACAAGGGAGCAGTACTTC. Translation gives CASSLGTTREQYF.

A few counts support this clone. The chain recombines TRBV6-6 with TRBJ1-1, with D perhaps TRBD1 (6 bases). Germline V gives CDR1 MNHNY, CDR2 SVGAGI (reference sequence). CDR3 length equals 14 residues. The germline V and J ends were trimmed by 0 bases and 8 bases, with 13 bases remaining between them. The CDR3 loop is CASSYSGDTGEAFF. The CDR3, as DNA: TGTGCCAGCAGTTACTCGGGGGACACCGGAGAAGCTTTCTTT.

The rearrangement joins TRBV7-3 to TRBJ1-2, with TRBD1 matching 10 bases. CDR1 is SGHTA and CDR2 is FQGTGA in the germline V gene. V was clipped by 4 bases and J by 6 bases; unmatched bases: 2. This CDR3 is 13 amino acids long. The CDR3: CASSSGQGNGYTF. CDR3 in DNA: TGTGCCAGCAGCTCGGGACAGGGGAATGGCTACACCTTC.

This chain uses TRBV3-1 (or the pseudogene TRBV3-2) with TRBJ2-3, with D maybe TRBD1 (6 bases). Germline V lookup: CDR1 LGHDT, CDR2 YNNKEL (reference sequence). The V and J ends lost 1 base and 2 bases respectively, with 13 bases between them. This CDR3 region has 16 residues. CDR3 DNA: TGTGCCAGCAGCCAAGTCCTAGGGGGAGCCACAGATACGCAGTATTTT. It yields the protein CASSQVLGGATDTQYF.

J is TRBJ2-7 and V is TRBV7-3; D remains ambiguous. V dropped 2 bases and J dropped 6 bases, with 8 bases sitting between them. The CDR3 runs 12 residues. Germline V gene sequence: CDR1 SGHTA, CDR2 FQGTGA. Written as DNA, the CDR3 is TGTGCCAGCAGCTTAGTATACGGCGAGCAGTACTTC. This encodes CASSLVYGEQYF.

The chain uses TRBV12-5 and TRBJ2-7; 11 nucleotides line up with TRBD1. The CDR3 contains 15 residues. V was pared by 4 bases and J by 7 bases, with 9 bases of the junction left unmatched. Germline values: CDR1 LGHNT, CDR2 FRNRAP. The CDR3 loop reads CASGSPRDRGYEQYF. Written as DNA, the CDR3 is TGTGCTAGTGGTTCCCCTCGGGACAGGGGGTATGAGCAGTACTTC.

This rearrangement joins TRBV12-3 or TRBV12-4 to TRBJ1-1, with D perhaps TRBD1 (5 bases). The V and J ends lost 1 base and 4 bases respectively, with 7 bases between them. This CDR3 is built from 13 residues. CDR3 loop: CASSLVGGTEAFF. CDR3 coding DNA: TGTGCCAGCAGTTTAGTCGGGGGCACTGAAGCTTTCTTT.

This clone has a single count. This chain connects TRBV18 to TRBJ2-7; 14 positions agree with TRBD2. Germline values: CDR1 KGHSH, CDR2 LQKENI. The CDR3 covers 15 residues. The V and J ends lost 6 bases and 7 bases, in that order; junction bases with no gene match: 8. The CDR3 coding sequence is TGTGCCAGCTCGCGAGGACTAGCGGGAGGAGTAGAGCAGTACTTC. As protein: CASSRGLAGGVEQYF.

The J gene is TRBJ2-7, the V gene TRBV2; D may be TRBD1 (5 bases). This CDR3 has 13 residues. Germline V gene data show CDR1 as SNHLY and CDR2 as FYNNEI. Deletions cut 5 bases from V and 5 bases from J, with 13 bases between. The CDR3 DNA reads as TGTGCCAGCAGTTCGACAGTCCAAAACGAGCAGTACTTC. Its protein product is CASSSTVQNEQYF.

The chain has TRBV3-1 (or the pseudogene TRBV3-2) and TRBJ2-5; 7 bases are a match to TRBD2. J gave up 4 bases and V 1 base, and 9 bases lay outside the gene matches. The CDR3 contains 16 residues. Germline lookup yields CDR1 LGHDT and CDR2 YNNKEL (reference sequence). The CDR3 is CASSQVNRLARETQYF. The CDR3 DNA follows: TGTGCCAGCAGCCAAGTAAATCGACTAGCACGAGAGACCCAGTACTTC.